This TCR beta chain was sequenced for a study of blood T cells in healthy people across ages. Findings and limits, study-wide: Long-lived donors had more naive CD4+ cells and higher diversity than aged donors. Unknown donor CMV status possibly confounded expanded clonotype changes.

The V end lost 6 bases, the J end lost 3 bases, and 8 bases lay between the germline ends. The CDR3 has 13 residues. CDR1 and CDR2 from the germline V gene are LGHDT and YNNKEL (reference sequence). Those donating, healthy Caucasian individuals from Russia, were aged about 6 to 100. In regard to this clonotype: Antigen specificity is unknown.

Primers used in a second PCR of roughly 6 to 12 cycles were a sample-barcoded 5' primer and a J-beta primer mix. TCRdb analysed the 5' RACE reads with MiXCR anew, one entry per CDR3 protein. The sample lists around 580,000 distinct CDR3 sequences, around 50% occurring once. This chain links TRBV3-1 with TRBJ1-4; D not resolved. The clonotype comes from a man older than 75 in good health. What was sequenced was blood. CDR3 loop: CASSLRSNEKLFF. The CDR3 region has the DNA TGTGCCAGCAGTCTGAGGTCTAATGAAAAACTGTTTTTT.